This T cell receptor (beta chain) is from a study of blood T cell repertoires in COVID-19. As for the study in general: The United States, Italy and Spain supplied acute and convalescent COVID-19 samples.

The ends lost 6 bases at V and 5 bases at J; junction bases unmatched: 9. The CDR3 consists of 14 residues. CDR1 MDHEN and CDR2 SYDVKM come from the germline V gene. The repertoire was sequenced with immunoSEQ multiplex PCR; TCRdb's copy has only in-frame clones and lacks some. The sample holds 150,000 to 200,000 clones, 86% seen once. The study recruited people aged about 18 to 95 years across around 24 US areas. Which cohort a participant joined came from the clinical history participants gave. Either two negative PCRs, clearance, or symptom resolution qualified Cohort 3 donors as recovered. The clonotype comes from a woman aged 30 to 39 who had recovered from COVID-19. The sequenced sample consisted of PBMCs or T cells enriched from blood (not recorded which). The chain employs TRBV28 and TRBJ2-7, with 8 bases that match TRBD1. The CDR3 DNA follows: TGTGCCAGCAGCCCAAGGACAGGGAACCACGAGCAGTACTTC. Encoded protein: CASSPRTGNHEQYF. Filled out from reference TRBV28 and TRBJ2-7, the complete variable domain reads DVKVTQSSRYLVKRTGEKVFLECVQDMDHENMFWYRQDPGLGLRLIYFSYDVKMKEKGDIPEGYSVSREKKERFSLILESASTNQTSMYLCASSPRTGNHEQYFGPGTRLTVT.